One sample yielded the 28 T cell receptor beta chains listed below, sequenced in a study (dated by TCRdb to between 2014 and 2016). The library was generated by 5' RACE. Sequenced on an Illumina MiSeq. The raw public data were reprocessed by TCRdb itself: fastp quality trimming at Q25, MiXCR clonotype calling, in-frame beta chains only. Each record represents a unique CDR3 protein, reported with the most common genes and DNA among its rows. This sample lists over 25,000 distinct CDR3 sequences; about a quarter were detected once. The top ten clonotypes cover about 3.7% of the sample. The sample was naive CD4+ T cells sorted from a lymph node. Explained via the paper, the cell subset or site label denotes: naive CD4+ T cells, CD4+CD45RA+CD25-. The receptors shown here come from a female donor with breast cancer.

This sequence joins TRBV20-1 and TRBJ1-6; 7 nucleotides match TRBD1. Germline V gives CDR1 DFQATT, CDR2 SNEGSKA (reference sequence). This CDR3 spans 14 amino acids. V lost 2 bases to trimming and J lost 7 bases; unmatched junction nucleotides: 5. CDR3 in amino acids: CSARRQGMNSPLHF. As DNA, the CDR3 is TGCAGTGCTAGAAGACAGGGTATGAATTCACCCCTCCACTTT.

This clonotype has a handful of counts. V is TRBV12-3 or TRBV12-4 and J is TRBJ1-5; no firm D call. The V gene lost 5 bases and the J gene lost 0 bases, with 11 bases spanning the gap. The CDR3 consists of 15 residues. The CDR3 bases are TGTGCCAGCAGTCTTATAGCGGATAGCAATCAGCCCCAGCATTTT. This gives the protein CASSLIADSNQPQHF.

This chain connects TRBV2 to TRBJ1-2; 7 bases map to TRBD1. CDR1 is SNHLY and CDR2 is FYNNEI in the germline V gene. With V trimmed by 4 bases and J by 4 bases, 6 bases remained unmatched. The CDR3 contains 14 residues. The chain's CDR3 is CASSVNRGGYGYTF. The DNA of the CDR3 is TGTGCCAGCAGTGTGAACAGGGGCGGCTATGGCTACACCTTC. The variable domain in full, completed from reference TRBV2 and TRBJ1-2, reads EPEVTQTPSHQVTQMGQEVILRCVPISNHLYFYWYRQILGQKVEFLVSFYNNEISEKSEIFDDQFSVERPDGSNFTLKIRSTKLEDSAMYFCASSVNRGGYGYTFGSGTRLTVV.

As concerns this clonotype: One end of the junction does not line up with germline, which may come from a read error. This sequence joins TRBV30 and TRBJ1-2; D is ambiguous. From germline, CDR1 is GTSNPN and CDR2 SVGIG (reference sequence). The CDR3 is made up of 13 amino acids. CDR3 coding DNA: TGTGCCTGGAGTTTGAGTGCTAACTATGGCTACACCTTT. Translated: CAWSLSANYGYTF.

This chain links TRBV27 with TRBJ1-1; tentatively, D is TRBD1 (6 bases). The CDR3 totals 16 residues. Per the germline V gene, CDR1 is MNHEY and CDR2 is SMNVEV (reference sequence). Trimming shortened V by 5 bases and J by 1 base, and 17 bases separated the two germline ends. The CDR3 here is CASSREQGGTNTEAFF. The DNA for the CDR3 is TGTGCCAGCAGTCGGGAACAGGGTGGGACGAACACTGAAGCTTTCTTT.

The rearrangement links TRBV18 to TRBJ2-7, with 11 bases identical to TRBD2. The CDR3 extends over 17 amino acids. The ends lost 2 bases at V and 4 bases at J; junction bases unmatched: 10. In germline, CDR1 is KGHSH, CDR2 LQKENI. Written as DNA, the CDR3 is TGTGCCAGCTCACCATCTGGGACTAGCGGAGTTTTATACGAGCAGTACTTC. It translates to CASSPSGTSGVLYEQYF.

V is TRBV6-1 and J is TRBJ2-2; D assignment may be TRBD1 or TRBD2 (5 bases each). Trimming left V 6 bases short and J 0 bases short, with 20 bases between. Germline CDR1 and CDR2: MNHNS and SASEGT. The CDR3 has 18 residues. The CDR3 nucleotides are TGTGCCAGCAGAGCTGGACCAGGGAGCTCCGCGAACACCGGGGAGCTGTTTTTT. This encodes CASRAGPGSSANTGELFF.

The chain uses TRBV28 and TRBJ2-1; D assignment may be TRBD1 or TRBD2 (5 bases each). V gave up 8 bases and J gave up 6 bases, with 17 bases separating them. The CDR3 runs to 14 residues. CDR1 and CDR2 from the germline V gene are MDHEN and SYDVKM. The chain's CDR3 is CASREGRTCNEQFF. CDR3 nucleotide sequence: TGTGCCAGCCGCGAGGGACGGACATGCAATGAGCAGTTCTTC.

A few counts support this clonotype. This rearrangement joins TRBV18 to TRBJ2-7, with D perhaps TRBD1 (6 bases). V lost 3 bases and J lost 6, with 15 bases in between. The CDR3 has 14 residues. Per germline, CDR1 KGHSH and CDR2 LQKENI. CDR3: CASSPKNSGAEQYF. Here the CDR3 DNA reads TGTGCCAGCTCACCTAAGAATTCAGGGGCCGAGCAGTACTTC.

This chain links TRBV6-1 with TRBJ1-5; the match to TRBD1 covers 9 bases. CDR3 length: 14 amino acids. Germline V lookup: CDR1 MNHNS, CDR2 SASEGT. The V gene end was trimmed by 6 bases and the J gene end by 5 bases; junction bases not matched to a gene: 5. The CDR3 coding sequence is TGTGCCAGCAGGGGACAGGGCAACTATCAGCCCCAGCATTTT. Its translation is CASRGQGNYQPQHF.

About this clonotype: A single base separates this from a much larger clone, so it may be a read error. The chain couples TRBV12-3 or TRBV12-4 to TRBJ2-5, with TRBD2 as a possible D gene (6 bases). The CDR3 runs 15 residues. The CDR3 protein is CAGSPGTGWQETQYF. For the CDR3, the DNA is TGTGCCGGCAGCCCGGGGACTGGGTGGCAAGAGACCCAGTACTTC.

This clonotype was seen at least ten times. The rearrangement links TRBV4-1 to TRBJ1-3; D call uncertain. V lost 0 bases to trimming and J lost 2 bases, with 20 bases between them. The CDR3 spans 19 residues. In germline, CDR1 is MGHRA, CDR2 YSYEKL. CDR3 sequence (DNA): TGCGCCAGCAGCCAAGATCCGGCGGCTTCGGACTTCCCTGGAAACACCATATATTTT. Translated, it gives CASSQDPAASDFPGNTIYF.

A few counts support this clonotype. This rearrangement joins TRBV28 to TRBJ2-3; unclear D gene. Germline V gene data show CDR1 as MDHEN and CDR2 as SYDVKM. V gave up 5 bases and J gave up 2 bases, with 5 bases separating them. This CDR3 contains 12 residues. The CDR3 DNA follows: TGTGCCAGCAGTAGGCCCACAGATACGCAGTATTTT. Translated, it gives CASSRPTDTQYF.

The chain couples TRBV4-1 to TRBJ2-2, with TRBD1 matching over 11 bases. The length of the CDR3 is 16 residues. Looked up from germline, CDR1 is MGHRA and CDR2 is YSYEKL. Germline trimming cut 4 bases from V and 5 bases from J; bases unmatched to any gene: 6. CDR3 protein: CASSLGQGARTGELFF. CDR3 nucleotide sequence: TGCGCCAGCAGCCTCGGACAGGGGGCGCGTACCGGGGAGCTGTTTTTT.

The chain combines TRBV6-1 with TRBJ2-2, with 11 bases aligning to TRBD1. Germline V gene sequence: CDR1 MNHNS, CDR2 SASEGT. V was clipped by 7 bases and J by 6 bases; unmatched bases: 7. The CDR3 has 15 amino acids. CDR3 loop: CASTRGTGGPGELFF. DNA of the CDR3: TGTGCCAGCACCAGAGGGACAGGGGGGCCCGGGGAGCTGTTTTTT.

For this clonotype: Possible read error: a much larger clone is one base away. The chain couples TRBV19 to TRBJ2-2, with 8 bases matching TRBD2. The CDR3 contains 17 residues. Per the germline V gene, CDR1 is LNHDA and CDR2 is SQIVND (reference sequence). The CDR3 is CASSIGSGTTNTGGLFF. CDR3 coding DNA: TGTGCCAGTAGTATTGGTAGCGGGACTACAAACACCGGGGGGCTGTTTTTT.

V and J are TRBV7-2 and TRBJ2-2, with D perhaps given as TRBD1 or TRBD2 (7 bases each). Trimming took off 4 bases at V and 6 bases at J, with 15 bases between the two ends. This CDR3 is built from 15 residues. CDR1 is SGHTA, CDR2 FQGNSA, per germline. The CDR3, as DNA: TGTGCCAGCAGCTCGTTGACAGGGAGGGCCGGGGAGCTGTTTTTT. This codes for CASSSLTGRAGELFF.

The sample holds a few counts of this clonotype. The rearrangement joins TRBV7-3 to TRBJ1-2; D gene unclear. Per the germline V gene, CDR1 is SGHTA and CDR2 is FQGTGA. Trimming removed 5 bases from V and 4 bases from J, with 8 bases in between. CDR3 length: 12 amino acids. The CDR3 here is CASSQDGYGYTF. The CDR3 nucleotides are TGTGCCAGCAGCCAGGACGGCTATGGCTACACCTTC.

The V and J genes are TRBV20-1 and TRBJ2-7; 12 bases match TRBD1. This CDR3 is built from 15 residues. J lost 4 bases, V lost 3 bases, and 7 bases had no gene match. Per germline, CDR1 DFQATT and CDR2 SNEGSKA (reference sequence). Here the CDR3 reads CSARGDRGLWYEQYF. As DNA, the CDR3 is TGCAGTGCTAGGGGGGACAGGGGGCTTTGGTACGAGCAGTACTTC.

This clonotype was detected ten times or more. The chain carries TRBV20-1 and TRBJ1-4; no definite D call. CDR1 DFQATT and CDR2 SNEGSKA come from the germline V gene (reference sequence). The V and J ends lost 3 bases and 8 bases respectively, with 7 bases between them. This CDR3 comprises 11 residues. This chain's CDR3 is CSASLQEKLFF. CDR3 bases: TGCAGTGCTAGTTTGCAGGAAAAACTGTTTTTT.

The rearrangement uses TRBV5-1 and TRBJ1-1, with TRBD1 matching over 7 bases. The germline CDR1 and CDR2 sequences are SGHRS and YFSETQ. This CDR3 spans 14 amino acids. J lost 1 base, V lost 4 bases, and 4 bases had no gene match. CDR3 bases: TGCGCCAGCAGCCGACAGGGAACGAACACTGAAGCTTTCTTT. Translation gives CASSRQGTNTEAFF.

In this sample, this clonotype turned up many times. This sequence joins TRBV10-3 and TRBJ1-4, with D possibly matching TRBD1 (5 bases). The CDR3 length is 14 residues. V lost 6 bases and J 8 bases, leaving 16 bases between the germline ends. CDR1 is ENHRY and CDR2 is SYGVKD in the germline V gene. Written as DNA, the CDR3 is TGTGCCATCAGGCAGACACCGGGGGACGAAAAACTGTTTTTT. It codes for CAIRQTPGDEKLFF.

This clonotype was observed a few times. The CDR3 region has the DNA TGCAGCGTTGACCCAGAGAACAATGAGCAGTTCTTC. Amino acids: CSVDPENNEQFF. The rearrangement links TRBV29-1 to TRBJ2-1, with D hard to call. The V and J ends lost 3 bases and 5 bases respectively, with 8 bases between them. The CDR3 spans 12 residues. The germline V gene encodes CDR1 SQVTM and CDR2 ANQGSEA.

This clonotype showed up just a few times. The rearrangement links TRBV20-1 to TRBJ2-6, with D perhaps TRBD2 (5 bases). The CDR3 spans 18 residues. The V and J ends lost 0 bases and 0 bases respectively, with 15 bases between them. In germline, CDR1 is DFQATT, CDR2 SNEGSKA (reference sequence). CDR3 residues: CSARDRGPSSSGANVLTF. The DNA for the CDR3 is TGCAGTGCTAGAGATCGAGGGCCCAGTAGCTCTGGGGCCAACGTCCTGACTTTC.

This clonotype was counted many times. The chain links TRBV4-1 to TRBJ1-1; D is unclear. CDR3 length: 13 amino acids. Germline lookup yields CDR1 MGHRA and CDR2 YSYEKL. V gave up 4 bases and J gave up 0 bases, with 6 bases separating them. In DNA form, the CDR3 reads TGCGCCAGCAGCCTAGGGATGAACACTGAAGCTTTCTTT. As protein: CASSLGMNTEAFF.

The chain has TRBV6-6 and TRBJ2-2; D might be TRBD2 (5 bases). The CDR3 sequence is 14 residues long. Germline values: CDR1 MNHNY, CDR2 SVGAGI (reference sequence). V shed 4 bases and J shed 1 base, with 7 bases lying between them. This CDR3 is CASSWGENTGELFF. The DNA for the CDR3 is TGTGCCAGCAGTTGGGGAGAGAACACCGGGGAGCTGTTTTTT.

CDR3 nucleotides: TGTGCCAGCAGCCTTCTGACCCGGACGGGACACTATGGCTACACCTTC. Amino acids: CASSLLTRTGHYGYTF. This chain links TRBV6-2 or TRBV6-3 with TRBJ1-2, with a tentative D call TRBD1 (5 bases). Germline V gene data show CDR1 as MNHEY and CDR2 as SVGEGT. The length of the CDR3 is 16 residues. Deletions cut 6 bases from V and 3 bases from J, with 20 bases between.

This clonotype has at least ten counts. J is TRBJ2-7 and V is TRBV7-9; no firm D call. V was pared by 5 bases and J by 0 bases, with 2 bases between. The CDR3 is 11 amino acids. CDR1 SEHNR and CDR2 FQNEAQ come from the germline V gene (reference sequence). The CDR3 DNA reads as TGTGCCAGCAGCCCCTCCTACGAGCAGTACTTC. Protein sequence: CASSPSYEQYF.